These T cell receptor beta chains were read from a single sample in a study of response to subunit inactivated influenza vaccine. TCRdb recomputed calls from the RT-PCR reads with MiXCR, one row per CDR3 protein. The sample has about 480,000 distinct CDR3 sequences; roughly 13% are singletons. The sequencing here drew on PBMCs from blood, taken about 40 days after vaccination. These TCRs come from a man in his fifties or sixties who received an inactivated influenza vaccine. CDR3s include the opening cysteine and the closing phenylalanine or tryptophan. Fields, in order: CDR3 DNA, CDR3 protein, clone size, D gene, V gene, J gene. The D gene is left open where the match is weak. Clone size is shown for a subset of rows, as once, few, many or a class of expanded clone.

cdr3_nt: TGTGCCAGCACACCGGGCCCTTTAAGCTCCTACGAGCAGTACTTC; cdr3_aa: CASTPGPLSSYEQYF; clone_size: NA; d_call: NA; v_call: TRBV6-1; j_call: TRBJ2-7
cdr3_nt: TGTGCCAGCAGACAGACACGCTATAATTCACCCCTCCACTTT; cdr3_aa: CASRQTRYNSPLHF; clone_size: NA; d_call: NA; v_call: TRBV6-1; j_call: TRBJ1-6
cdr3_nt: TGCAGTGCCGGACAGGTGAACACCGGGGAGCTGTTTTTT; cdr3_aa: CSAGQVNTGELFF; clone_size: NA; d_call: TRBD1; v_call: TRBV20-1; j_call: TRBJ2-2
cdr3_nt: TGTGCCAGCAGCCAAGTCGGGACAGGCGAAAAACTGTTTTTT; cdr3_aa: CASSQVGTGEKLFF; clone_size: NA; d_call: TRBD1; v_call: TRBV14; j_call: TRBJ1-4
cdr3_nt: TGCAGTGCTAGAGATTTGGACGAATTATACGAGCAGTACTTC; cdr3_aa: CSARDLDELYEQYF; clone_size: NA; d_call: NA; v_call: TRBV20-1; j_call: TRBJ2-7
cdr3_nt: TGTGCCAGCAGTTTAGGAGGGGGCGCATCACCCCTCCACTTT; cdr3_aa: CASSLGGGASPLHF; clone_size: NA; d_call: TRBD1; v_call: TRBV12-3/TRBV12-4; j_call: TRBJ1-6
cdr3_nt: TGTGCCAGCAGCTTGGTCACTTCGGTTTGGACCCAGTACTTC; cdr3_aa: CASSLVTSVWTQYF; clone_size: NA; d_call: NA; v_call: TRBV5-5; j_call: TRBJ2-5
cdr3_nt: TGTGCCAGCAGCTTTAGGACTAGCCCCTTGAATGAGCAGTTCTTC; cdr3_aa: CASSFRTSPLNEQFF; clone_size: NA; d_call: TRBD2; v_call: TRBV5-6; j_call: TRBJ2-1
cdr3_nt: TGTGCCAGCACCTCAGGGGCGGTTAACAATGAGCAGTTCTTC; cdr3_aa: CASTSGAVNNEQFF; clone_size: few; d_call: NA; v_call: TRBV12-3/TRBV12-4; j_call: TRBJ2-1
cdr3_nt: TGTGCCACCAAGCTCAGCGACAGACACAATGAGCAGTTCTTC; cdr3_aa: CATKLSDRHNEQFF; clone_size: NA; d_call: NA; v_call: TRBV11-2; j_call: TRBJ2-1
cdr3_nt: TGTGCCAGCAGCTTAACGGGACTCTTGGATGAGCAGTTCTTC; cdr3_aa: CASSLTGLLDEQFF; clone_size: NA; d_call: NA; v_call: TRBV7-3; j_call: TRBJ2-1
cdr3_nt: TGTGCCAGCAGTTGGGCGAACGGGGAACAAGAGACCCAGTACTTC; cdr3_aa: CASSWANGEQETQYF; clone_size: NA; d_call: NA; v_call: TRBV3-1; j_call: TRBJ2-5
cdr3_nt: TGCAGTGCTAGAGATATGACGTCAGGACCTGCGAACACCGGGGAGCTGTTTTTT; cdr3_aa: CSARDMTSGPANTGELFF; clone_size: many; d_call: NA; v_call: TRBV20-1; j_call: TRBJ2-2
cdr3_nt: TGTGCCAGCAGTCCTACAGGGCAGTCACCCCTCCACTTT; cdr3_aa: CASSPTGQSPLHF; clone_size: NA; d_call: NA; v_call: TRBV12-3/TRBV12-4; j_call: TRBJ1-6
cdr3_nt: TGTGCCAGCAGCCCGGGGGCAGGGTTGAGAAAACTGTTTTTT; cdr3_aa: CASSPGAGLRKLFF; clone_size: NA; d_call: NA; v_call: TRBV28; j_call: TRBJ1-4
cdr3_nt: TGTGCCAGCAGCTTGGGATCGGGGGCCCAGTACTTC; cdr3_aa: CASSLGSGAQYF; clone_size: once; d_call: NA; v_call: TRBV7-7; j_call: TRBJ2-5
cdr3_nt: TGCAGTGCTTGGGACTACCTTTTCTACAATGAGCAGTTCTTC; cdr3_aa: CSAWDYLFYNEQFF; clone_size: few; d_call: TRBD2; v_call: TRBV20-1; j_call: TRBJ2-1
cdr3_nt: TGTGCCAGCAGTCTTCATCCCGGGACAGGGTCCGAAAAACTGTTTTTT; cdr3_aa: CASSLHPGTGSEKLFF; clone_size: few; d_call: TRBD1; v_call: TRBV28; j_call: TRBJ1-4
cdr3_nt: TGTGCCAGCAGCTCGATGGACAGGGAACTTATGGATACGCAGTATTTT; cdr3_aa: CASSSMDRELMDTQYF; clone_size: NA; d_call: TRBD1; v_call: TRBV7-9; j_call: TRBJ2-3
cdr3_nt: TGTGCCAGCAGCCCTCGACTAGCGGAAGTCACAGATACGCAGTATTTT; cdr3_aa: CASSPRLAEVTDTQYF; clone_size: few; d_call: TRBD2; v_call: TRBV7-2; j_call: TRBJ2-3
cdr3_nt: TGTGCCAGCAGTTACTCGAGTGGGAGCACAGATACGCAGTATTTT; cdr3_aa: CASSYSSGSTDTQYF; clone_size: NA; d_call: NA; v_call: TRBV6-2/TRBV6-3; j_call: TRBJ2-3
cdr3_nt: TGTGCCAGCAGTTTGGGCAGGGTCCTCACTGAAGCTTTCTTT; cdr3_aa: CASSLGRVLTEAFF; clone_size: NA; d_call: NA; v_call: TRBV28; j_call: TRBJ1-1
cdr3_nt: TGCAGCGTTGAACTATTGGAGATTCCCTACGAGCAGTACTTC; cdr3_aa: CSVELLEIPYEQYF; clone_size: few; d_call: NA; v_call: TRBV29-1; j_call: TRBJ2-7
cdr3_nt: TGTGCCAGCAGCGATACGGGGAGGTACAATGAGCAGTTCTTC; cdr3_aa: CASSDTGRYNEQFF; clone_size: NA; d_call: NA; v_call: TRBV7-3; j_call: TRBJ2-1
cdr3_nt: TGTGCCAGCAGTTTATGGCGGGGCGAGCTAGCCAAAAACATTCAGTACTTC; cdr3_aa: CASSLWRGELAKNIQYF; clone_size: many; d_call: NA; v_call: TRBV12-3/TRBV12-4; j_call: TRBJ2-4
cdr3_nt: TGTGCCAGCAGCTTCGGGGGCCTCACTGAAGCTTTCTTT; cdr3_aa: CASSFGGLTEAFF; clone_size: few; d_call: NA; v_call: TRBV7-2; j_call: TRBJ1-1
cdr3_nt: TGTGCCAGCAGTGCCTTCCTAACAGGGTCCCAGTTCTTC; cdr3_aa: CASSAFLTGSQFF; clone_size: NA; d_call: NA; v_call: TRBV25-1; j_call: TRBJ2-1
cdr3_nt: TGCAGTGCTAGAGATCCCGGCCTCTTCCCCTACAATGAGCAGTTCTTC; cdr3_aa: CSARDPGLFPYNEQFF; clone_size: few; d_call: NA; v_call: TRBV20-1; j_call: TRBJ2-1
cdr3_nt: TGCAGTGCTGGGACGGGTATGAACACTGAAGCTTTCTTT; cdr3_aa: CSAGTGMNTEAFF; clone_size: few; d_call: NA; v_call: TRBV20-1; j_call: TRBJ1-1
cdr3_nt: TGCGCCAGCCGTGGCCGGGAAAATTCACCCCTCCACTTT; cdr3_aa: CASRGRENSPLHF; clone_size: few; d_call: NA; v_call: TRBV5-1; j_call: TRBJ1-6
cdr3_nt: TGTGCCAGCAGCTATAAGGATGGTACCGGGGAGCTGTTTTTT; cdr3_aa: CASSYKDGTGELFF; clone_size: NA; d_call: NA; v_call: TRBV6-5; j_call: TRBJ2-2
cdr3_nt: TGTGCCAGCAGCTCCGGAGGGACGGCGACCTACGAGCAGTACTTC; cdr3_aa: CASSSGGTATYEQYF; clone_size: few; d_call: NA; v_call: TRBV6-1; j_call: TRBJ2-7
cdr3_nt: TGCGCCAGCAGCCAAGGGGAGGGTGAAAAACTGTTTTTT; cdr3_aa: CASSQGEGEKLFF; clone_size: few; d_call: NA; v_call: TRBV4-3; j_call: TRBJ1-4
cdr3_nt: TGTGCCAGCAGCGTAGAAGAGGGCACCTACGAGCAGTACTTC; cdr3_aa: CASSVEEGTYEQYF; clone_size: many; d_call: NA; v_call: TRBV9; j_call: TRBJ2-7
cdr3_nt: TGTGCCAGCAGCCCCCGGGGGGAGAGCACAGATACGCAGTATTTT; cdr3_aa: CASSPRGESTDTQYF; clone_size: few; d_call: TRBD2; v_call: TRBV4-2; j_call: TRBJ2-3
cdr3_nt: TGTGCCAGTAGTATTGGGGCAGGGGGTCGCGGGGAGCTGTTTTTT; cdr3_aa: CASSIGAGGRGELFF; clone_size: NA; d_call: TRBD1; v_call: TRBV19; j_call: TRBJ2-2
cdr3_nt: TGTGCCAGCAGCTTATCCGGGGGTAATGAGCAGTTCTTC; cdr3_aa: CASSLSGGNEQFF; clone_size: many; d_call: NA; v_call: TRBV11-2; j_call: TRBJ2-1
cdr3_nt: TGTGCCAGCAGCTTATCGGGGGTAGACGGTCGGTTCTTC; cdr3_aa: CASSLSGVDGRFF; clone_size: few; d_call: NA; v_call: TRBV11-2; j_call: TRBJ2-1
cdr3_nt: TGTGCCATCAGTGAGACCGTGTCGGGACAGGGATCACCCCTCCACTTT; cdr3_aa: CAISETVSGQGSPLHF; clone_size: few; d_call: TRBD1; v_call: TRBV10-3; j_call: TRBJ1-6
cdr3_nt: TGCAGTGCTAGAGTGGGTTCGGGGTTGAACACTGAAGCTTTCTTT; cdr3_aa: CSARVGSGLNTEAFF; clone_size: NA; d_call: NA; v_call: TRBV20-1; j_call: TRBJ1-1
cdr3_nt: TGCAGTGCTAGTCGGTCGAACACTGAAGCTTTCTTT; cdr3_aa: CSASRSNTEAFF; clone_size: NA; d_call: NA; v_call: TRBV20-1; j_call: TRBJ1-1